This T cell receptor (beta chain) was recorded in a study of stem cell transplantation in POMP-related autoinflammatory disease. Study as a whole: The study hypothesized thymoproteasome defects skew the TRB repertoire via impaired CD8+ selection. Study results and caveats: Fewer unique TRB V-J gene pairings were identified in patients with PRAID. Across all analyzed T-cell subsets, patients with PRAID tended toward reduced diversity and increased clonality.

With regard to this clone: Its antigen remains unknown.

The CDR3 is 18 residues long. With 0 bases clipped from V and 2 bases from J, the junction kept 6 bases outside the gene matches. CDR1 is SGHTA, CDR2 FQGNSA, per germline. TCRdb keeps only in-frame clones here, not all; method: immunoSEQ multiplex PCR. Here the sample spans around 590 clones, roughly 84% being singletons. The source is a human donor in good health. This chain links TRBV7-2 with TRBJ2-3; 12 nucleotides match TRBD2. The source material was CD4+ follicular helper T cells (Tfh) from PBMCs. CDR3 region: CASSLAPRTSGNTDTQYF. In DNA form, the CDR3 reads TGTGCCAGCAGCTTAGCGCCTCGGACTAGCGGGAACACAGATACGCAGTATTTT.